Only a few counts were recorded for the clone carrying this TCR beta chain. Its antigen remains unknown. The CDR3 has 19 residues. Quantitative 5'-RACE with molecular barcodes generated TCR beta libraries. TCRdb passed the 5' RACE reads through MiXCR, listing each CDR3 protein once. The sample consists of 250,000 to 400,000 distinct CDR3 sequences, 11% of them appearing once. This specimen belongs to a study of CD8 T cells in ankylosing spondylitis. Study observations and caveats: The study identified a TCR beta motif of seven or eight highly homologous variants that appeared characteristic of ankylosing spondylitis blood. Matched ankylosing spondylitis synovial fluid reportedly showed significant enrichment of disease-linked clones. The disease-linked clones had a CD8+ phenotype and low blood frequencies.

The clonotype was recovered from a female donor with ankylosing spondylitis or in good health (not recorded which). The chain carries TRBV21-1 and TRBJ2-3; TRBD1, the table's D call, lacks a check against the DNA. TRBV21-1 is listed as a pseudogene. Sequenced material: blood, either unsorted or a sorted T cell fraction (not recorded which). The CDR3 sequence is CASSKLLSPDRGKVDTQYF. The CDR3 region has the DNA TGTGCCAGCAGCAAATTGTTGTCCCCGGACAGGGGAAAGGTGGATACGCAGTATTTT.